These 22 T cell receptor beta chains originate from one sample sequenced in a study of cytomegalovirus exposure and HLA in healthy donors. PCR was performed using 60 Vbeta and 13 Jbeta primers. The method was immunoSEQ multiplex PCR; TCRdb's version includes in-frame clones alone and lacks a portion of them. This repertoire includes some 70,000 clones. Sequenced input: PBMCs. The receptors were sampled from a man aged 40-49 years in good health and CMV-seronegative.

The chain combines TRBV18 with TRBJ2-7; D perhaps matches TRBD2 (6 bases). Germline assignment: CDR1 KGHSH and CDR2 LQKENI. This CDR3 is built from 16 residues. The ends were cut back, 1 base at V and 7 bases at J, with 20 bases in the middle. CDR3 nucleotides: TGTGCCAGCTCACCACGGCGGGACCCCGGGGTGGGTGAGCAGTACTTC. Translated, it gives CASSPRRDPGVGEQYF.

The chain carries TRBV2 and TRBJ2-2, with 7 bases fitting TRBD2. With V trimmed by 6 bases and J by 2 bases, 9 bases remained unmatched. The CDR3 is made up of 16 amino acids. Germline V CDR1 and CDR2: SNHLY, FYNNEI. The CDR3 protein is CASSPLGTTNTGELFF. The CDR3 nucleotides read TGTGCCAGCAGCCCCTTAGGGACTACTAACACCGGGGAGCTGTTTTTT.

The chain couples TRBV11-2 to TRBJ2-7; D gene unclear. Germline V lookup: CDR1 SGHAT, CDR2 FQNNGV. V was pared by 4 bases and J by 1 base, with 5 bases between. The CDR3 is 12 residues long. The CDR3 loop reads CASSYISYEQYF. The CDR3 DNA reads as TGTGCCAGCAGCTACATATCCTACGAGCAGTACTTC.

V usage is TRBV30 and J usage is TRBJ1-6; TRBD1 agrees at 7 bases. Germline V gene sequence: CDR1 GTSNPN, CDR2 SVGIG (reference sequence). This CDR3 contains 13 residues. Germline trimming cut 7 bases from V and 6 bases from J; bases unmatched to any gene: 6. The chain's CDR3 is CALMGQSNSPLHF. CDR3 DNA: TGTGCCTTAATGGGACAGAGTAATTCACCCCTCCACTTT.

The rearrangement joins TRBV11-1 to TRBJ2-1, with 10 bases fitting TRBD2. Per germline, CDR1 SGHAT and CDR2 FQDESV (reference sequence). The J segment lost 9 bases and the V segment lost 4 bases, leaving 18 bases of the junction unmatched. The CDR3 runs 18 residues. Written as DNA, the CDR3 is TGTGCCAGCAGCTCCGATGGACCGGGACTAGCGACAAAGGGTGAGCAGTTCTTC. Translation gives CASSSDGPGLATKGEQFF.

The chain recombines TRBV5-6 with TRBJ2-1, with D possibly being TRBD2 (6 bases). This CDR3 is 16 amino acids long. The germline CDR1 and CDR2 sequences are SGHDT and YYEEEE. V was pared by 0 bases and J by 2 bases, with 12 bases between. The CDR3 DNA sequence: TGTGCCAGCAGCTTGGTAGTTAGCGGAGCCTACAATGAGCAGTTCTTC. Protein: CASSLVVSGAYNEQFF.

The chain uses TRBV6-5 and TRBJ1-3, with D maybe TRBD1 (6 bases). There are 13 residues in the CDR3. The V gene's germline CDR1 is MNHEY and CDR2 SVGAGI. The V end lost 2 bases, the J end lost 4 bases, and 6 bases lay between the germline ends. CDR3 DNA sequence: TGTGCCAGCAGTTACAGGGGGGGAAACACCATATATTTT. Encoded protein: CASSYRGGNTIYF.

This chain uses TRBV5-1 with TRBJ2-3; 7 bases are a match to TRBD1. This CDR3 region has 15 residues. Germline-derived CDR1 and CDR2 are SGHRS and YFSETQ. V shed 2 bases, J shed 5 bases, and the junction held 8 bases outside the gene matches. The CDR3: CASSLGQAAGDTQYF. CDR3 nucleotide sequence: TGCGCCAGCAGCTTAGGACAGGCTGCGGGAGATACGCAGTATTTT.

This chain links TRBV15 with TRBJ1-3; D remains unclear. CDR3 length equals 15 residues. Trimming pared 1 base from V and 1 base from J, leaving 8 bases between. CDR1 is LNHNV and CDR2 is YYDKDF in the germline V gene (reference sequence). In DNA form, the CDR3 reads TGTGCCACCAGCAGAGGGACTGGGTCTGGAAACACCATATATTTT. It is translated as CATSRGTGSGNTIYF.

The gene calls are TRBV6-5 and TRBJ2-3; 7 bases are a match to TRBD1. The junction had 3 bases not matched to a gene; V was cut back by 0 bases and J by 0 bases. The length of the CDR3 is 16 residues. CDR1 MNHEY and CDR2 SVGAGI come from the germline V gene. The CDR3 coding sequence is TGTGCCAGCAGTTACTCGGGACAGACTAGCACAGATACGCAGTATTTT. Protein sequence: CASSYSGQTSTDTQYF.

V gene TRBV11-1 combines with J gene TRBJ2-5, with no clear D. Germline CDR1 reads SGHAT; CDR2 reads FQDESV (reference sequence). The CDR3 is 12 amino acids. Trimming stripped 7 bases from V and 0 bases from J, with 6 bases between. The CDR3 sequence is CASTGYQETQYF. In nucleotides, the CDR3 is TGTGCCAGCACCGGGTACCAAGAGACCCAGTACTTC.

The rearrangement joins TRBV19 to TRBJ1-2; D call uncertain. V shed 2 bases and J shed 0 bases, with 19 bases lying between them. CDR1 and CDR2 (germline): LNHDA, SQIVND (reference sequence). CDR3 length: 18 residues. The CDR3 loop is CASSIITAWGGSNYGYTF. The DNA for the CDR3 is TGTGCCAGTAGTATAATCACCGCCTGGGGAGGGTCTAACTATGGCTACACCTTC.

CDR3 DNA: TGTGCCAGCAGCTTGGTCGGGGGGAGTGAAGCTTTCTTT. As protein: CASSLVGGSEAFF. The rearrangement links TRBV5-4 to TRBJ1-1, with D perhaps TRBD1 (5 bases). Looked up from germline, CDR1 is SGHNT and CDR2 is YYREEE (reference sequence). The CDR3 covers 13 residues. V was clipped by 0 bases and J by 7 bases, with 10 bases between them.

The J gene is TRBJ2-3, the V gene TRBV5-4, with D unclear. The V end lost 0 bases, the J end lost 5 bases, and 7 bases lay between the germline ends. CDR1 SGHNT and CDR2 YYREEE come from the germline V gene (reference sequence). CDR3 length equals 13 residues. The CDR3 region has the DNA TGTGCCAGCAGCTTGGACTCGCGAGATACGCAGTATTTT. Translated: CASSLDSRDTQYF.

The V and J genes are TRBV7-9 and TRBJ2-5, with TRBD1 as a possible D gene (5 bases). Germline lookup yields CDR1 SEHNR and CDR2 FQNEAQ (reference sequence). Trimming took off 6 bases at V and 4 bases at J, with 15 bases between the two ends. The CDR3 runs to 14 residues. CDR3 in amino acids: CASRFDSGAETQYF. The CDR3 bases are TGTGCCAGCAGGTTTGACTCTGGGGCAGAGACCCAGTACTTC. Based on the CDR3 plus reference TRBV7-9 and TRBJ2-5, the full variable domain is DTGVSQNPRHKITKRGQNVTFRCDPISEHNRLYWYRQTLGQGPEFLTYFQNEAQLEKSRLLSDRFSAERPKGSFSTLEIQRTEQGDSAMYLCASRFDSGAETQYFGPGTRLLVL.

On this clone: The junction does not match germline at one end; this may be a read error. The same CDR3 also results from other DNA sequences found in this sample. The V and J genes are TRBV6-6 and TRBJ1-2; D possibly corresponds to TRBD1 (6 bases). Germline V lookup: CDR1 MNHNY, CDR2 SVGAGI (reference sequence). The CDR3 has 15 residues. The CDR3 reads CASSPREQGAYGYTF. In DNA, the CDR3 is TGCGCCAGCAGTCCCCGCGAACAGGGAGCCTATGGCTACACCTTC.

The V gene is TRBV11-2, the J gene TRBJ1-1; the D gene is possibly TRBD1 (6 bases). From germline, CDR1 is SGHAT and CDR2 FQNNGV. V was cut by 7 bases and J by 0 bases, with 21 bases left in between. The CDR3 contains 17 residues. The CDR3 DNA sequence: TGTGCCAGCACCCAGAGGGCAGGGGCCGGGTTGAACACTGAAGCTTTCTTT. This translates into CASTQRAGAGLNTEAFF.

The chain is built from TRBV9 and TRBJ2-3, with TRBD2 matching over 9 bases. Looked up from germline, CDR1 is SGDLS and CDR2 is YYNGEE. The CDR3 loop spans 16 amino acids. V was pared by 2 bases and J by 5 bases, with 9 bases of the junction left unmatched. Written as DNA, the CDR3 is TGTGCCAGCAGCGTCCCGGGTAGCGGGGGCCGAGATACGCAGTATTTT. Translation gives CASSVPGSGGRDTQYF.

The chain links TRBV9 to TRBJ1-3; no definite D call. The CDR3 spans 13 residues. The germline CDR1 and CDR2 sequences are SGDLS and YYNGEE. V gave up 5 bases and J gave up 2 bases, with 8 bases separating them. The CDR3 here is CASRRTAGNTIYF. The CDR3, as DNA: TGTGCCAGCAGACGTACGGCTGGAAACACCATATATTTT.

V gene TRBV30 combines with J gene TRBJ1-6; D perhaps matches TRBD1 (5 bases). Deletions cut 2 bases from V and 9 bases from J, with 17 bases between. Germline V gene data show CDR1 as GTSNPN and CDR2 as SVGIG (reference sequence). This CDR3 comprises 15 residues. CDR3 nucleotides: TGTGCCTGGAGTCAAGAAGGGGCGCAGGTTTCACCCCTCCACTTT. Protein sequence: CAWSQEGAQVSPLHF. Looking up the rest from reference TRBV30 and TRBJ1-6 gives the full variable domain: SQTIHQWPATLVQPVGSPLSLECTVEGTSNPNLYWYRQAAGRGLQLLFYSVGIGQISSEVPQNLSASRPQDRQFILSSKKLLLSDSGFYLCAWSQEGAQVSPLHFGNGTRLTVT.

DNA for the CDR3: TGTGCCTGGAGTGTCGGGACAGGGAGGTTCTTC. This translates into CAWSVGTGRFF. The gene calls are TRBV30 and TRBJ2-1, with 9 positions matching TRBD1. V was clipped by 0 bases and J by 15 bases; unmatched bases: 3. The germline CDR1 and CDR2 sequences are GTSNPN and SVGIG (reference sequence). This CDR3 spans 11 amino acids.

This sequence joins TRBV25-1 and TRBJ1-4, with 8 bases aligning to TRBD1. Germline assignment: CDR1 MGHDK and CDR2 SYGVNS. V lost 3 bases to trimming and J lost 5 bases; unmatched junction nucleotides: 5. This CDR3 spans 15 amino acids. Here the CDR3 reads CASSDYTGGNEKLFF. DNA of the CDR3: TGTGCCAGCAGTGATTACACAGGGGGGAATGAAAAACTGTTTTTT. The full variable domain, in which reference TRBV25-1 and TRBJ1-4 provide the parts outside the CDR3, is EADIYQTPRYLVIGTGKKITLECSQTMGHDKMYWYQQDPGMELHLIHYSYGVNSTEKGDLSSESTVSRIRTEHFPLTLESARPSHTSQYLCASSDYTGGNEKLFFGSGTQLSVL.